This T cell receptor (beta chain) was documented in a study of T-cell memory formation after mild COVID-19. On the study more broadly: Each donor largely had its own TCR clusters. Study-level points and caveats: There were some responding clones in pre-infection memory, which suggested that cross-reactive memory had joined. SARS-CoV-2 specificity of second-wave clones peaking day 37 was unconfirmed.

5'RACE primed at constant segments yielded TCR alpha and TCR beta cDNA libraries bearing sample barcodes and UMIs. TCRdb independently ran MiXCR on the 5' RACE reads; one entry per CDR3 protein. The table lists fewer than 700,000 distinct CDR3 sequences, approximately 18% of them singletons. The CDR3 has 14 amino acids. The V segment lost 4 bases and the J segment 6 bases; nucleotides outside the gene matches: 5. The V gene's germline CDR1 is SQVTM and CDR2 ANQGSEA. This clonotype occurred a few times. Its antigen is unknown. The receptor comes from an adult woman who had mild COVID-19 (a few samples of this study predate the infection). Cell type and time point are not known. The specimen sequenced was PBMCs or a T cell subset sorted from them (not recorded which). V gene TRBV29-1 combines with J gene TRBJ2-3; 12 bases align to TRBD1. In DNA, the CDR3 is TGCAGCGTTGCACAGGGACAGGGGGCGGATACGCAGTATTTT. It yields the protein CSVAQGQGADTQYF.